Shown below are 16 T cell receptor beta chains from a single sample sequenced in a study of T cells in Graves' hyperthyroidism and ophthalmopathy. TCR beta CDR3 region amplification was performed from RNA transcripts. The TCR CDR3 was amplified in a first-round RT-PCR using the HTBI primer set. Via MiXCR, TCRdb re-called the multiplex PCR reads, giving one row per CDR3 protein. Of more than 600,000 distinct CDR3 sequences in the sample, about a sixth were seen once. The specimen sequenced was blood. These receptors were taken from a man younger than 35 with Graves' hyperthyroidism.

There are many counts of this clonotype. This chain links TRBV27 with TRBJ2-1, with 11 bases identical to TRBD2. V was clipped by 4 bases and J by 5 bases; unmatched bases: 4. This CDR3 has 15 amino acids. The germline CDR1 and CDR2 sequences are MNHEY and SMNVEV (reference sequence). CDR3 nucleotide sequence: TGTGCCAGCAGTTACCTAGCGGGAGGCAACAATGAGCAGTTCTTC. Its translation: CASSYLAGGNNEQFF.

The chain recombines TRBV12-3 or TRBV12-4 with TRBJ2-5, with D unclear. The J call is uncertain, as TRBJ2-1 better fits the DNA end. CDR3 size: 15 residues. DNA of the CDR3: TGTGCCAGCAGTTTAGGACACATCGTCCGAGAGACCCAGTTCTTC. Protein: CASSLGHIVRETQFF.

This clonotype was detected many times. The chain joins TRBV28 to TRBJ2-3, with TRBD1 matching 7 bases. This CDR3 comprises 16 residues. Germline-derived CDR1 and CDR2 are MDHEN and SYDVKM. V lost 4 bases, J lost 0 bases, and 7 bases stayed unmatched. The CDR3, as DNA: TGTGCCAGCAGTTCACTCAGGGGGTTTAGCACAGATACGCAGTATTTT. Translation: CASSSLRGFSTDTQYF. Full variable domain (rest looked up from reference TRBV28 and TRBJ2-3): DVKVTQSSRYLVKRTGEKVFLECVQDMDHENMFWYRQDPGLGLRLIYFSYDVKMKEKGDIPEGYSVSREKKERFSLILESASTNQTSMYLCASSSLRGFSTDTQYFGPGTRLTVL.

This clonotype has just a few counts. V usage is TRBV19 and J usage is TRBJ1-1; D not certain. Germline values: CDR1 LNHDA, CDR2 SQIVND (reference sequence). V gave up 5 bases and J gave up 3 bases, with 13 bases separating them. The CDR3 runs 14 residues. CDR3 in DNA: TGTGCCAGTAGTTCCCGAGTGGGCGACACTGAAGCTTTCTTT. Its protein product is CASSSRVGDTEAFF.

The sample holds many counts of this clonotype. The chain employs TRBV20-1 and TRBJ1-4; 7 nucleotides line up with TRBD1. There are 14 residues in the CDR3. Losses at the gene ends were 1 base for V and 3 bases for J; bases not matched to a gene: 2. CDR1 DFQATT and CDR2 SNEGSKA come from the germline V gene (reference sequence). CDR3 region: CSARAGTANEKLFF. The CDR3 bases are TGCAGTGCTAGAGCCGGGACAGCTAATGAAAAACTGTTTTTT.

The table lists this clonotype with a few counts. This chain uses TRBV5-5 with TRBJ1-1; no definite D call. The CDR3 length is 14 residues. Looked up from germline, CDR1 is SGHKS and CDR2 is YYEKEE (reference sequence). V was cut by 1 base and J by 1 base, with 8 bases left in between. In DNA form, the CDR3 reads TGTGCCAGCAGCTTGTCGTGGCAGAACACTGAAGCTTTCTTT. Its translation: CASSLSWQNTEAFF.

This clonotype was observed many times. This rearrangement joins TRBV12-5 to TRBJ2-3; D not certain. This CDR3 region has 15 residues. The germline V gene encodes CDR1 LGHNT and CDR2 FRNRAP. Trimming left V 5 bases short and J 5 bases short, with 17 bases between. This chain's CDR3 is CASGPGVGVGDTQYF. The CDR3, as DNA: TGTGCTAGTGGTCCTGGGGTTGGAGTCGGAGATACGCAGTATTTT.

This clonotype was counted a few times. This chain joins TRBV18 and TRBJ2-5; the D gene is possibly TRBD1 (5 bases). The CDR3 length is 14 residues. The ends were cut back, 3 bases at V and 4 bases at J, with 12 bases in the middle. Germline-derived CDR1 and CDR2 are KGHSH and LQKENI. CDR3 nucleotides: TGTGCCAGCTCACCCAGGGAAGGGCCAGAGACCCAGTACTTC. Protein sequence: CASSPREGPETQYF.

The chain recombines TRBV24-1 with TRBJ2-1, with D possibly TRBD1 on 6 matching bases. The CDR3 is 12 residues long. The ends were cut back, 7 bases at V and 9 bases at J, with 12 bases in the middle. Germline V gives CDR1 KGHDR, CDR2 SFDVKD. The CDR3: CATRGWDTEQFF. The DNA of the CDR3 is TGTGCCACCAGGGGTTGGGACACTGAGCAGTTCTTC.

This clonotype was seen a handful of times. The rearrangement joins TRBV29-1 to TRBJ2-5; no clear D gene. The V gene's germline CDR1 is SQVTM and CDR2 ANQGSEA. V lost 4 bases, J lost 5 bases, and 14 bases lay in between. The CDR3 is 13 amino acids. CDR3 coding DNA: TGCAGCGTTGGGCAGCGCCTTCGGGAGACCCAGTACTTC. Translation gives CSVGQRLRETQYF.

The V gene is TRBV14, the J gene TRBJ2-1; 7 positions match TRBD1. The length of the CDR3 is 15 residues. V shed 5 bases, J shed 5 bases, and the junction held 9 bases outside the gene matches. Germline V gene sequence: CDR1 SGHDN, CDR2 FVKESK. CDR3 DNA sequence: TGTGCCAGCAGCGATACGGGACAGATTAACAATGAGCAGTTCTTC. Its protein product is CASSDTGQINNEQFF.

The V call is TRBV30, the J call TRBJ2-7; D possibly corresponds to TRBD2 (6 bases). Trimming pared 0 bases from V and 0 bases from J, leaving 15 bases between. This CDR3 is 16 amino acids long. Germline V gives CDR1 GTSNPN, CDR2 SVGIG (reference sequence). This CDR3 is CAWSVFGGTGSYEQYF. CDR3 nucleotide sequence: TGTGCCTGGAGTGTATTCGGCGGGACTGGCTCCTACGAGCAGTACTTC. Variable domain in full (rest from reference TRBV30 and TRBJ2-7): SQTIHQWPATLVQPVGSPLSLECTVEGTSNPNLYWYRQAAGRGLQLLFYSVGIGQISSEVPQNLSASRPQDRQFILSSKKLLLSDSGFYLCAWSVFGGTGSYEQYFGPGTRLTVT.

This clonotype was counted many times. V is TRBV11-3 and J is TRBJ2-7, with 14 bases fitting TRBD2. There are 15 residues in the CDR3. Germline loops: CDR1 SGHNT, CDR2 YENEEA. Trimming took 8 bases from V and 2 from J; bases not matched to a gene: 5. In nucleotides, the CDR3 is TGTGCCAGCCAGATGGGACTAGCGGGGGCCTACGAGCAGTACTTC. Protein: CASQMGLAGAYEQYF.

As to this clonotype: A much larger clone differs by one base, so this may be a read error. The chain combines TRBV6-2 or TRBV6-3 with TRBJ1-6; the D gene is possibly TRBD1 (5 bases). Trimming took 0 bases from V and 14 from J, leaving 17 bases between them. CDR3 length equals 15 residues. CDR1 MNHEY and CDR2 SVGEGT come from the germline V gene. CDR3 DNA: TGTGCCAGCAGTTACTCAGGGGCCGGTGCTACATCCCTCCACTTT. Translated, it gives CASSYSGAGATSLHF.

CDR3 bases: TGTGCCAGTAGCCCCCAGGTGGCCGCTGATGAGCAGTTCTTC. Translated: CASSPQVAADEQFF. V gene TRBV19 combines with J gene TRBJ2-1; D gene ambiguous. CDR1 is LNHDA and CDR2 is SQIVND in the germline V gene (reference sequence). Deletions cut 6 bases from V and 8 bases from J, with 17 bases between. The CDR3 is 14 residues long.

This clonotype was recorded many times. This sequence joins TRBV27 and TRBJ2-7, with TRBD1 matching 9 bases. The V segment lost 3 bases and the J segment 6 bases; nucleotides outside the gene matches: 9. From germline, CDR1 is MNHEY and CDR2 SMNVEV (reference sequence). There are 15 residues in the CDR3. The CDR3 DNA reads TGTGCCAGCAGTTTTTTTGGGACAGGGACCGCCGAGCAGTACTTC. It encodes CASSFFGTGTAEQYF.